These 21 T cell receptor beta chains were all obtained from the same sample, sequenced in a study of T-cell reconstitution after alpha-beta-depleted transplantation in children. A TCRbeta library incorporating unique molecular identifiers was prepared. TCRdb analysed the PCR reads with MiXCR anew, one entry per CDR3 protein. This table holds hundreds of thousands of distinct CDR3 sequences, about an eighth found once. Sequencing used PBMCs, obtained before TCRalphabeta/CD19-depleted stem cell transplant. Receptor source: a girl aged 2 to 10 with congenital amegakaryocytic thrombocytopenia, due to receive a stem cell transplant.

This clonotype came up many times. V is TRBV11-1 and J is TRBJ1-1; 9 nucleotides align to TRBD1. V dropped 1 base and J dropped 4; count of bases not matched to a gene: 13. The CDR3 contains 18 residues. In germline, CDR1 is SGHAT, CDR2 FQDESV (reference sequence). DNA of the CDR3: TGTGCCAGCAGCTTAGGGTACAGGGGGCGCTTAAGGACCACTGAAGCTTTCTTT. Translation gives CASSLGYRGRLRTTEAFF.

This clonotype was observed many times. The chain's CDR3 is CASSRGLRTDTQYF. The CDR3 DNA reads TGTGCCAGCAGCCGTGGACTACGCACAGATACGCAGTATTTT. This sequence joins TRBV7-2 and TRBJ2-3, with D perhaps TRBD2 (6 bases). The germline V gene encodes CDR1 SGHTA and CDR2 FQGNSA. V lost 5 bases and J lost 1, with 10 bases in between. The CDR3 totals 14 residues.

Only a few counts were recorded for this clonotype. This chain uses TRBV7-9 with TRBJ2-7, with 7 bases identical to TRBD1. CDR1 is SEHNR and CDR2 is FQNEAQ in the germline V gene (reference sequence). The J segment lost 8 bases and the V segment lost 1 base, leaving 8 bases of the junction unmatched. The CDR3 extends over 14 amino acids. As DNA, the CDR3 is TGTGCCAGCAGCTTAGGGGGACAGAAAATTAAGCAGTACTTC. Its protein product is CASSLGGQKIKQYF.

This clonotype was seen ten or more times. J is TRBJ1-1 and V is TRBV5-1; 7 bases line up with TRBD1. Germline loops: CDR1 SGHRS, CDR2 YFSETQ. CDR3 length equals 14 residues. The junction had 5 bases not matched to a gene; V was cut back by 4 bases and J by 2 bases. The CDR3 spells CASSMNRGNTEAFF. The CDR3, as DNA: TGCGCCAGCAGCATGAACAGGGGAAACACTGAAGCTTTCTTT.

This clonotype has just a few counts. The rearrangement joins TRBV29-1 to TRBJ2-3; TRBD2 matches 7 bases. Trimming took 7 bases from V and 4 from J; bases not matched to a gene: 17. CDR3 length: 16 residues. Germline V CDR1 and CDR2: SQVTM, ANQGSEA. CDR3 loop: CSGGVGSTSLPDTQYF. DNA for the CDR3: TGCAGCGGGGGCGTGGGGTCGACTAGCTTGCCAGATACGCAGTATTTT.

This clonotype was seen a handful of times. This rearrangement joins TRBV5-1 to TRBJ2-1; 15 nucleotides line up with TRBD2. The CDR3 totals 16 residues. The junction had 4 bases not matched to a gene; V was cut back by 3 bases and J by 6 bases. Per the germline V gene, CDR1 is SGHRS and CDR2 is YFSETQ. The CDR3 DNA reads as TGCGCCAGCAGCTCCTGGACTAGCGGGAGGGGCAATGAGCAGTTCTTC. It specifies CASSSWTSGRGNEQFF. Based on the CDR3 plus reference TRBV5-1 and TRBJ2-1, the full variable domain is KAGVTQTPRYLIKTRGQQVTLSCSPISGHRSVSWYQQTPGQGLQFLFEYFSETQRNKGNFPGRFSGRQFSNSRSEMNVSTLELGDSALYLCASSSWTSGRGNEQFFGPGTRLTVL.

Ten or more counts support this clonotype. This sequence joins TRBV28 and TRBJ2-7, with TRBD2 matching 8 bases. The germline CDR1 and CDR2 sequences are MDHEN and SYDVKM. The CDR3 is made up of 15 amino acids. V was pared by 4 bases and J by 6 bases, with 11 bases of the junction left unmatched. CDR3 nucleotide sequence: TGTGCCAGCAGTTCAACCGGACTAGCAGTCCGCGAGCAGTACTTC. This gives the protein CASSSTGLAVREQYF.

This clonotype was seen repeatedly, ten times or more. The chain combines TRBV7-2 with TRBJ2-3; no definite D call. V was pared by 0 bases and J by 0 bases, with 13 bases between. The CDR3 totals 17 residues. CDR1 and CDR2 from the germline V gene are SGHTA and FQGNSA. The CDR3 region is CASSLASSSRSTDTQYF. The CDR3 bases are TGTGCCAGCAGCTTAGCGTCAAGCTCCCGTAGCACAGATACGCAGTATTTT.

This chain links TRBV28 with TRBJ1-1; D gene ambiguous. CDR3 size: 13 residues. The germline V gene encodes CDR1 MDHEN and CDR2 SYDVKM. V lost 3 bases, J lost 8 bases, and 13 bases lay in between. The CDR3, as DNA: TGTGCCAGCAGTTTCTCTGGGCATTACGAAGCTTTCTTT. This gives the protein CASSFSGHYEAFF. The variable domain in full, completed from reference TRBV28 and TRBJ1-1, reads DVKVTQSSRYLVKRTGEKVFLECVQDMDHENMFWYRQDPGLGLRLIYFSYDVKMKEKGDIPEGYSVSREKKERFSLILESASTNQTSMYLCASSFSGHYEAFFGQGTRLTVV.

In its sample, this clonotype was seen a few times. This chain connects TRBV6-5 to TRBJ2-7, with 8 bases matching TRBD2. Germline V gives CDR1 MNHEY, CDR2 SVGAGI. Losses at the gene ends were 1 base for V and 4 bases for J; bases not matched to a gene: 3. The CDR3 consists of 14 residues. CDR3 in amino acids: CASSYYPGGYEQYF. CDR3 nucleotide sequence: TGTGCCAGCAGTTACTACCCGGGAGGGTACGAGCAGTACTTC.

This chain's CDR3 is CASSLGRLLNEQFF. In DNA, the CDR3 is TGTGCCAGCAGTTTGGGCAGGCTACTCAATGAGCAGTTCTTC. The chain uses TRBV12-3 or TRBV12-4 and TRBJ2-1; no clear D gene. Trimming removed 3 bases at V and 6 bases at J, with 12 bases between. The CDR3 covers 14 residues.

This clonotype was picked up a small number of times. The CDR3 protein is CAISDDRYTDTQYF. Here the CDR3 DNA reads TGTGCCATCAGTGATGACCGCTACACAGATACGCAGTATTTT. The chain is built from TRBV10-3 and TRBJ2-3, with D uncertain. This CDR3 region has 14 residues. Trimming left V 3 bases short and J 2 bases short, with 9 bases between. Germline assignment: CDR1 ENHRY and CDR2 SYGVKD.

The V call is TRBV10-3, the J call TRBJ1-2; D ambiguous. The V end lost 2 bases, the J end lost 5 bases, and 6 bases lay between the germline ends. The CDR3 is 12 amino acids. The germline V gene has CDR1 ENHRY and CDR2 SYGVKD. CDR3 nucleotide sequence: TGTGCCATCAGTGAGGCGGGTTATGGCTACACCTTC. It is translated as CAISEAGYGYTF.

This clonotype was seen many times. This chain links TRBV20-1 with TRBJ2-1; TRBD2 aligns across 8 bases. Germline CDR1 and CDR2: DFQATT and SNEGSKA (reference sequence). After removal of 5 bases from V and 9 bases from J, the junction contained 12 bases not matched to a gene. The CDR3 sequence is 14 residues long. The CDR3 region has the DNA TGCAGTGCTGTTAGCGGGACCCCTCGAGGTGAGCAGTTCTTC. Amino acid sequence: CSAVSGTPRGEQFF.

This clonotype was recorded once. A much larger clonotype is one base distant, so this may be a read error. J is TRBJ2-1 and V is TRBV29-1; unclear D gene. CDR1 and CDR2 from the germline V gene are SQVTM and ANQGSEA. The CDR3 consists of 12 residues. The CDR3 nucleotides are TGCAACGTACGGGCAGCCTACAATGAGCAGTTCTTC. Protein product: CNVRAAYNEQFF.

In its sample, this clonotype was seen a few times. This sequence joins TRBV5-1 and TRBJ2-5; D is unclear. Germline CDR1 is SGHRS and CDR2 is YFSETQ. V lost 5 bases, J lost 0 bases, and 14 bases lay in between. The CDR3 is 15 amino acids. The CDR3 loop reads CASSKEARYQETQYF. Here the CDR3 DNA reads TGCGCCAGCAGTAAGGAAGCTCGGTACCAAGAGACCCAGTACTTC.

This clonotype has a count of ten or more. The chain has TRBV29-1 and TRBJ1-5; 8 positions agree with TRBD1. V shed 5 bases, J shed 0 bases, and the junction held 3 bases outside the gene matches. This CDR3 contains 14 residues. Germline V gene sequence: CDR1 SQVTM, CDR2 ANQGSEA. The CDR3 is CSVLTGDSNQPQHF. As DNA, the CDR3 is TGCAGCGTTCTGACAGGGGATAGCAATCAGCCCCAGCATTTT.

About this clonotype: This clone may be a read error of a much larger clone one base away. The J gene is TRBJ2-7, the V gene TRBV5-1, with D possibly matching TRBD2 (6 bases). The CDR3 covers 14 residues. Per germline, CDR1 SGHRS and CDR2 YFSETQ. CDR3: CASSSDYTSGEHYF. CDR3 DNA: TGCGCCAGCAGCAGTGACTACACATCGGGAGAGCACTACTTC.

This clonotype appeared a few times. The genes are TRBV25-1 and TRBJ2-5; D unresolved. Germline CDR1 is MGHDK and CDR2 is SYGVNS. This CDR3 spans 12 amino acids. Trimming removed 3 bases from V and 2 bases from J, with 4 bases in between. CDR3 loop: CASSDRQETQYF. The CDR3 DNA follows: TGTGCCAGCAGTGACAGACAAGAGACCCAGTACTTC.

The V gene is TRBV5-1, the J gene TRBJ1-1; perhaps TRBD1 as D (6 bases). The V gene's germline CDR1 is SGHRS and CDR2 YFSETQ. CDR3 length equals 14 residues. V was clipped by 2 bases and J by 5 bases, with 13 bases between them. The chain's CDR3 is CASSLWEGGTEAFF. The CDR3 DNA is TGCGCCAGCAGCTTATGGGAAGGGGGTACTGAAGCTTTCTTT. The variable domain in full, with the rest retrieved from reference TRBV5-1 and TRBJ1-1, is KAGVTQTPRYLIKTRGQQVTLSCSPISGHRSVSWYQQTPGQGLQFLFEYFSETQRNKGNFPGRFSGRQFSNSRSEMNVSTLELGDSALYLCASSLWEGGTEAFFGQGTRLTVV.

This clonotype was seen only a few times. The chain links TRBV11-1 to TRBJ2-5, with 7 bases identical to TRBD1. CDR3 length equals 18 residues. Germline V gene lookup returns CDR1 SGHAT and CDR2 FQDESV (reference sequence). V trimming: 7 bases; J trimming: 2 bases; junction bases outside the gene matches: 19. Written as DNA, the CDR3 is TGTGCCAGCAACCACCCAGGGGCAGGGGGAATCGTTCAAGAGACCCAGTACTTC. Its translation is CASNHPGAGGIVQETQYF.